This TCR beta chain was sequenced during a study of Ad26.COV2.S vaccination and SARS-CoV-2 variants (dated by TCRdb to about 2021). Looking at the study overall: Donors in the vaccine arm were drawn from COV1001, a multicentre, randomized, double-blind, placebo-controlled phase I-IIa trial testing Ad26.COV2.S in healthy adults. Dosing of Ad26.COV2.S was intramuscular, at either 5x10^10 or 1x10^11 viral particles, delivered as one shot or as two shots spaced 56 days apart. Sequencing of the TCRbeta repertoire served to evaluate the specificity and breadth of SARS-CoV-2-reactive T cell receptors following Ad26.COV2.S vaccination. The TCR-sequenced set comprised approximately 30 samples: around 20 Ad26.COV2.S vaccine recipients, 5 placebo recipients and 8 SARS-CoV-2 convalescent individuals. Trial participants were randomized into five groups of five: low-dose or high-dose Ad26.COV2.S given once or twice, or placebo on both occasions. Investigators remained blinded to trial group allocation during experiments and outcome assessment.

In light of the paper, this sample's treatment or condition label describes: some 19 received Ad26.COV2.S at low or high dose, single or two shots; five or six received placebo; per-sample allocation not given. Repertoires of vaccine and placebo recipients were sequenced from samples collected on day 63 after the first injection. In Cohort 1b, about 27 adults aged 18-55 years were enrolled at a single site in Boston, USA, between 29 July and 7 August 2020. As a vaccine, Ad26.COV2.S was a replication-incompetent adenovirus type 26 vector that expressed a prefusion-stabilized SARS-CoV-2 spike protein derived from the original Wuhan strain. Germline trimming: 6 bases from V, 4 bases from J; junction bases outside gene matches: 21. The CDR3 holds 18 amino acids from the cysteine to the phenylalanine. Only the CDR3 part of the read is kept: 54 bases, read in frame from the first base. Based on the germline V gene, the CDR1 and CDR2 sequences are SGHRS and YFSETQ.

The immunoSEQ Assay was the method used to sequence TCRbeta CDR3 regions. After extraction, genomic DNA underwent amplification by bias-controlled multiplex PCR, followed by high-throughput sequencing. Under the source paper's analysis protocol: To quantify the absolute abundance of every unique TCRbeta CDR3 region, sequences were collapsed and filtered. T cell fraction was estimated by normalizing TCRbeta template counts to usable DNA, with usable DNA measured through amplification of reference genes found in all nucleated cells. Repertoire TCRs were annotated as SARS-CoV-2-specific when V gene, CDR3 amino acid sequence and J gene were exactly matched to a known reactive TCR set. The reference SARS-CoV-2 TCR set was derived from MIRA and filtered for enrichment in COVID-19-positive ImmuneCODE repertoires, a step that removed public or cross-reactive TCRs. Using the MIRA antigens, annotated TCRs were further analysed by specific ORF or by position within an ORF. Breadth was defined as annotated unique rearrangements over total unique productive rearrangements; depth was the summed frequency of those rearrangements. Two-sided Wilcoxon rank-sum tests were used to compare TCR breadth between groups. Sourced from immuneACCESS, this table was stored by TCRdb with only in-frame sequences that have V and J called. A share of the clones is absent; for the studies checked, an unresolved V gene accounts for under half, and the remainder has no known explanation. D and trimming come from the DNA, and the V and J calls and clone size come from that table. This sample has around 500,000 clones in its table, and roughly 87% of those were observed once. The ten largest clones add up to 1.7% of the sample.

This clone came up a few times. The antigen this receptor binds is unknown. No base quality information exists; no much larger clone differs at one position. Study-wide conclusions, independent of this receptor: According to the authors, total T cell responses may have been underestimated by the TCR breadth and depth analyses. The study was not powered for comparison of responses between vaccine doses or regimens. After vaccination, substantial breadth of spike-specific CD8+ and CD4+ T cell responses was reported. Spike-specific TCR breadth was higher in Ad26.COV2.S recipients than in placebo recipients (P = 0.0014). Vaccine and placebo recipients had comparable non-spike TCR breadth, which fits with the vaccine containing only spike.

Sample: peripheral blood, taken in a trial of Ad26.COV2.S vaccine versus placebo. The chain is assembled from TRBV5-1 and TRBJ2-7; 8 nucleotides in the junction match TRBD2. The receptor was derived from a person aged 18-60 years who received the Ad26.COV2.S COVID-19 vaccine or a placebo. CDR3 protein: CASNQGLRRGLVPYEQYF. The nucleotide sequence is given as TGCGCCAGCAACCAGGGCCTCCGTCGGGGACTAGTCCCTTACGAGCAGTACTTC.